These 22 T cell receptor beta chains share one sample of origin, sequenced in a study of identical twins. TCRdb passed the 5' RACE reads through MiXCR, listing each CDR3 protein once. The data hold about 330,000 distinct CDR3 sequences, with 9% to 15% observed a single time. These same data were also listed under a study on yellow fever vaccine responses in identical twins.

Sequenced material: CD8+ T cells sorted from blood. The receptors stem from a woman younger than 30 in good health.

This clonotype has more than one count but fewer than ten. The chain is built from TRBV11-1 and TRBJ2-3; no clear D. This CDR3 spans 14 amino acids. V lost 3 bases and J lost 0, with 7 bases in between. Germline lookup yields CDR1 SGHAT and CDR2 FQDESV (reference sequence). The CDR3 sequence is CASSFLRSTDTQYF. The CDR3 DNA reads TGTGCCAGCAGCTTTTTGCGGAGCACAGATACGCAGTATTTT. Variable domain in full (rest from reference TRBV11-1 and TRBJ2-3): EAEVAQSPRYKITEKSQAVAFWCDPISGHATLYWYRQILGQGPELLVQFQDESVVDDSQLPKDRFSAERLKGVDSTLKIQPAELGDSAMYLCASSFLRSTDTQYFGPGTRLTVL.

The chain recombines TRBV11-2 with TRBJ2-1; 9 bases are shared with TRBD1. V was clipped by 4 bases and J by 4 bases; unmatched bases: 5. Germline V gene lookup returns CDR1 SGHAT and CDR2 FQNNGV. The CDR3 consists of 15 residues. This chain's CDR3 is CASSWPGTGYNEQFF. The CDR3 coding sequence is TGTGCCAGCAGCTGGCCGGGGACAGGGTACAATGAGCAGTTCTTC.

This rearrangement joins TRBV2 to TRBJ2-7; 9 bases align to TRBD1. V lost 7 bases, J lost 4 bases, and 11 bases stayed unmatched. The CDR3 has 15 amino acids. Germline V gives CDR1 SNHLY, CDR2 FYNNEI. CDR3 protein: CASIDLHRGLYEQYF. In nucleotides, the CDR3 is TGTGCCAGCATAGACCTCCACAGGGGGCTTTACGAGCAGTACTTC.

This clonotype was detected many times. The chain recombines TRBV10-2 with TRBJ2-2, with TRBD2 matching 13 bases. Trimming at V came to 6 bases and at J to 5 bases, leaving 0 bases not matched to a gene. This CDR3 has 14 residues. The germline CDR1 and CDR2 sequences are WSHSY and SAAADI. This CDR3 is CASRGLAGTGELFF. The CDR3 nucleotides are TGCGCCAGCAGGGGACTAGCGGGGACCGGGGAGCTGTTTTTT.

A few counts support this clonotype. The chain carries TRBV28 and TRBJ1-1; D is unresolved. The germline V gene encodes CDR1 MDHEN and CDR2 SYDVKM. CDR3 length: 13 residues. V lost 3 bases and J 4 bases, leaving 9 bases between the germline ends. This CDR3 reads CASSFGQATEAFF. The DNA for the CDR3 is TGTGCCAGCAGTTTCGGTCAGGCCACTGAAGCTTTCTTT.

Ten or more counts support this clonotype. This chain connects TRBV4-2 to TRBJ2-1; D is unclear. The CDR3 has 13 amino acids. From germline, CDR1 is LGHNA and CDR2 YNFKEQ. Trimming shortened V by 0 bases and J by 12 bases, and 12 bases separated the two germline ends. The CDR3 nucleotides read TGTGCCAGCAGCCAAGACGAGGTTAAGGGGCAGTTCTTC. This sequence encodes CASSQDEVKGQFF.

At least ten counts were recorded for this clonotype. This sequence joins TRBV5-8 and TRBJ1-2; D is perhaps TRBD1 (6 bases). Germline values: CDR1 SGHTS, CDR2 YDEGEE. The CDR3 has 15 residues. The V gene lost 0 bases and the J gene lost 3 bases, with 12 bases spanning the gap. CDR3 protein: CASSLVGQIHYGYTF. Written as DNA, the CDR3 is TGTGCCAGCAGCTTGGTTGGACAGATACACTATGGCTACACCTTC.

The chain recombines TRBV28 with TRBJ2-7; tentative D call: TRBD1 (6 bases). CDR1 and CDR2 from the germline V gene are MDHEN and SYDVKM. The V and J ends lost 5 bases and 4 bases respectively, with 12 bases between them. CDR3 length equals 13 residues. CDR3 DNA sequence: TGTGCCAGCAGTCATACACAGGGTTACGAGCAGTACTTC. This translates into CASSHTQGYEQYF.

This clonotype was observed a few times. This sequence joins TRBV4-1 and TRBJ1-4; no clear D gene. The germline gives CDR1 MGHRA, CDR2 YSYEKL. Trimming took off 3 bases at V and 3 bases at J, with 8 bases between the two ends. This CDR3 is 14 amino acids long. The CDR3: CASSQGIANEKLFF. The CDR3 DNA is TGCGCCAGCAGCCAGGGGATAGCTAATGAAAAACTGTTTTTT.

This clonotype occurred a few times. The rearrangement uses TRBV20-1 and TRBJ2-1; no clear D gene. The CDR3 covers 11 residues. Trimming left V 1 base short and J 12 bases short, with 10 bases between. Germline CDR1 DFQATT, CDR2 SNEGSKA (reference sequence). CDR3 loop: CSARVRGWQFF. In DNA form, the CDR3 reads TGCAGTGCTAGAGTTCGAGGATGGCAGTTCTTC.

The genes are TRBV6-1 and TRBJ1-1; a possible D gene is TRBD1 (6 bases). The germline V gene encodes CDR1 MNHNS and CDR2 SASEGT. The V and J ends lost 7 bases and 6 bases respectively, with 21 bases between them. There are 15 residues in the CDR3. The CDR3 nucleotides are TGTGCCAGCACCCTCCAAGGGGGGGCATGGTCTGAAGCTTTCTTT. Protein: CASTLQGGAWSEAFF.

This chain links TRBV12-3 or TRBV12-4 with TRBJ1-1; 7 positions agree with TRBD1. The CDR3 runs to 15 residues. V was clipped by 6 bases and J by 4 bases; unmatched bases: 11. The CDR3 bases are TGTGCCAGCAGCCCGACAGGGAGCTATGGCACTGAAGCTTTCTTT. Translated: CASSPTGSYGTEAFF.

The CDR3 DNA is TGTGCCAGCAGCCCATCGGGTCAGGGGTACCAAGAGACCCAGTACTTC. The encoded protein is CASSPSGQGYQETQYF. V and J are TRBV14 and TRBJ2-5; TRBD1 is a possible D gene (6 bases). Per the germline V gene, CDR1 is SGHDN and CDR2 is FVKESK. The CDR3 totals 16 residues. V was trimmed by 4 bases and J by 0 bases, leaving 15 bases between them.

This chain uses TRBV5-1 with TRBJ1-2, with D perhaps TRBD1 (5 bases). V gave up 3 bases and J gave up 2 bases, with 8 bases separating them. Looked up from germline, CDR1 is SGHRS and CDR2 is YFSETQ. The CDR3 totals 13 residues. CDR3 nucleotides: TGCGCCAGCAGCTCGACAGAAAACTATGGCTACACCTTC. This gives the protein CASSSTENYGYTF. Full variable domain (missing parts from reference TRBV5-1 and TRBJ1-2): KAGVTQTPRYLIKTRGQQVTLSCSPISGHRSVSWYQQTPGQGLQFLFEYFSETQRNKGNFPGRFSGRQFSNSRSEMNVSTLELGDSALYLCASSSTENYGYTFGSGTRLTVV.

The table lists this clonotype with a few counts. The genes are TRBV4-1 and TRBJ2-1; the D is unclear. The CDR3 runs 15 residues. V gave up 0 bases and J gave up 7 bases, with 13 bases separating them. Germline CDR1 reads MGHRA; CDR2 reads YSYEKL. Here the CDR3 DNA reads TGCGCCAGCAGCCAAGATCCTAGGTGGGCGAATGAGCAGTTCTTC. Translation: CASSQDPRWANEQFF.

This rearrangement joins TRBV9 to TRBJ2-5; the match to TRBD1 covers 9 bases. The V segment lost 3 bases and the J segment 1 base; nucleotides outside the gene matches: 10. Germline values: CDR1 SGDLS, CDR2 YYNGEE. The CDR3 runs 17 residues. CDR3 nucleotides: TGTGCCAGCAGCGCAACCGGGACAGGGATATTCCAAGAGACCCAGTACTTC. Its protein is CASSATGTGIFQETQYF.

The gene calls are TRBV21-1 and TRBJ2-2; the table's D gene call, TRBD2, was not cross checked with the DNA. TRBV21-1 is shown as a pseudogene. The CDR3 consists of 17 residues. The CDR3 DNA reads TGTGCCAGCAGCAAAGCGCTGGTAGCGGGGAACACCGGGGAGCTGTTTTTT. Translation: CASSKALVAGNTGELFF.

This chain connects TRBV11-2 to TRBJ2-1; possibly TRBD2 for D (6 bases). V lost 3 bases and J lost 0, with 12 bases in between. This CDR3 is built from 16 residues. Germline V gives CDR1 SGHAT, CDR2 FQNNGV. For the CDR3, the DNA is TGTGCCAGCAGCTTTTGGGCCGGGGGCTCCTACAATGAGCAGTTCTTC. Protein: CASSFWAGGSYNEQFF.

In this sample, this clonotype turned up a few times. The chain links TRBV6-4 to TRBJ2-5; tentatively, D is TRBD1 (6 bases). Trimming cost V 6 bases and J 3 bases, with 17 bases left between them. The CDR3 consists of 15 residues. Germline-derived CDR1 and CDR2 are MRHNA and SNTAGT. This CDR3 is CASRAPDRRKETQYF. The DNA for the CDR3 is TGTGCCAGCAGGGCCCCCGACAGGAGGAAAGAGACCCAGTACTTC.

This clonotype has only a few counts. The chain uses TRBV12-3 or TRBV12-4 and TRBJ2-3, with 8 bases matching TRBD2. The CDR3 has 14 amino acids. V was pared by 10 bases and J by 2 bases, with 8 bases of the junction left unmatched. The CDR3 coding sequence is TGTGCCACCTTTAGCGGGGCGCCCACAGATACGCAGTATTTT. Encoded protein: CATFSGAPTDTQYF.

This clonotype was recorded a few times. The chain carries TRBV15 and TRBJ2-3; D may be TRBD1 (5 bases). Per the germline V gene, CDR1 is LNHNV and CDR2 is YYDKDF (reference sequence). V was trimmed by 7 bases and J by 0 bases, leaving 14 bases between them. The CDR3 length is 15 residues. The CDR3 nucleotides are TGTGCCACCAAACTCGACAGATCTAGCACAGATACGCAGTATTTT. Translating gives CATKLDRSSTDTQYF.

The chain couples TRBV28 to TRBJ2-7; 10 nucleotides match TRBD1. Unmatched junction bases numbered 11, after V lost 7 bases and J lost 5 bases. Germline V CDR1 and CDR2: MDHEN, SYDVKM. There are 15 residues in the CDR3. The CDR3 loop is CASITSWDRGHEQYF. The CDR3 DNA reads TGTGCCAGCATCACCAGCTGGGACAGGGGCCACGAGCAGTACTTC. Variable domain in full (rest from reference TRBV28 and TRBJ2-7): DVKVTQSSRYLVKRTGEKVFLECVQDMDHENMFWYRQDPGLGLRLIYFSYDVKMKEKGDIPEGYSVSREKKERFSLILESASTNQTSMYLCASITSWDRGHEQYFGPGTRLTVT.